This T cell receptor beta chain is from a study of T-cell memory formation after mild COVID-19. Across the whole study: Across donors, TCR clusters were largely donor specific. Findings of the study overall: Shrinking CD4+ clones resided mostly in CM and EM, and CD8+ ones in EMRA. Some clones that responded turned up in pre-infection memory, which suggests that cross-reactive memory joined in.

TCRdb called the 5' RACE reads again in MiXCR, with one record for every CDR3 protein. Of 470,000 or so distinct CDR3 sequences detected, more than 20% appear once; the ten largest clones hold around 12%. The CDR3 consists of 16 residues. Trimming removed 4 bases from V and 3 bases from J, with 18 bases in between. Germline assignment: CDR1 SGHRS and CDR2 YFSETQ. Details on this clonotype: Its antigen is currently unknown.

The source material was PBMCs or a T cell subset sorted from them (not recorded which). The TCR comes from an adult woman who had mild COVID-19 (a few samples of this study predate the infection). Cell type and time point are not known. The chain couples TRBV5-1 to TRBJ2-3; D possibly corresponds to TRBD2 (5 bases). Written as DNA, the CDR3 is TGCGCCAGCAGCATTACTAGTCAAGGACGAACAGATACGCAGTATTTT. Translation: CASSITSQGRTDTQYF.